This T cell receptor beta chain was obtained from a study of CD8 T cells in Susac syndrome. Reverse transcription of about 0.45 to 1 ug RNA was performed with random hexamers. Across 54 Vbeta and 13 Jbeta, immunoSEQ multiplex PCR amplified TCR beta CDR3. MiXCR, applied by TCRdb to the immunoSEQ multiplex PCR reads, yields one record per CDR3 protein. The sample holds 150,000 to 200,000 distinct CDR3 sequences; roughly 93% are singletons and the top ten take around 0.13%. Trimming removed 5 bases at V and 1 base at J, with 11 bases between. This CDR3 is built from 14 residues. Per germline, CDR1 LNHDA and CDR2 SQIVND (reference sequence).

The chain combines TRBV19 with TRBJ1-1, with D possibly TRBD1 on 6 matching bases. The receptor was isolated from a human donor in good health. The sample consisted of CD4+ T cells from PBMCs. The chain's CDR3 is CASSLRTENTEAFF. The CDR3 DNA sequence: TGTGCCAGTAGTCTTAGGACAGAGAACACTGAAGCTTTCTTT.